The clone carrying this TCR beta chain was counted a single time. Its target is unknown. This sample stems from a study of shared clonotypes between healthy human individuals. Study-wide results and caveats: Clonotypes not shared had lower generation probabilities than those common to all four donors.

This CDR3 has 14 amino acids. After removal of 4 bases from V and 6 bases from J, the junction contained 8 bases not matched to a gene. Germline V gene sequence: CDR1 SGHRS, CDR2 YFSETQ. Assay used: immunoSEQ multiplex PCR; TCRdb lists only in-frame clones, some missing. The data show about 2.5 million clones, approximately 90% seen once. The sequencing input was naive CD4+ T cells from PBMCs. The subset denotes: CD45RA+ positively selected. The TCR originated in a man between 18 and 29 years old in good health. Some clones in this sample may be carry-over from other donors' samples. The J gene is TRBJ2-7, the V gene TRBV5-1; 9 nucleotides line up with TRBD1. The CDR3 DNA sequence: TGCGCCAGCAGCACCCGGACAGGGGAGGGCGAGCAGTACTTC. Amino acid sequence: CASSTRTGEGEQYF.